The clone carrying this T cell receptor beta chain came up many times. Its specificity is not known. These patients, aged 18 to 65, had recently diagnosed hyperthyroidism lasting under 2 months. Germline CDR1 and CDR2: SGHVS and FNYEAQ. V lost 5 bases and J lost 2, with 12 bases in between. This CDR3 spans 14 amino acids. The sample comes from a study of T cells in Graves' hyperthyroidism and ophthalmopathy. The TCR beta CDR3 regions underwent amplification using RNA transcripts as the source. First-round RT-PCR of the TCR CDR3 relied on the HTBI primer set. TCRdb re-called the multiplex PCR reads through MiXCR, storing one row per CDR3 protein. The profile shows 700,000 to 950,000 distinct CDR3 sequences, approximately 40% of them singletons. Regarding the study as a whole: Also found in blood were most expanded thyroid clonotypes above 0.001. Stable hyperthyroidism was told apart from ophthalmopathy by a model built on 13 V-J features.

This sequence originates from a woman aged 40 to 55 with Graves' hyperthyroidism. Sequencing used blood. The chain employs TRBV7-6 and TRBJ1-2; D ambiguous. The CDR3 here is CASSLGGLNYGYTF. As DNA, the CDR3 is TGTGCCAGCAGCCTAGGAGGACTCAACTATGGCTACACCTTC.